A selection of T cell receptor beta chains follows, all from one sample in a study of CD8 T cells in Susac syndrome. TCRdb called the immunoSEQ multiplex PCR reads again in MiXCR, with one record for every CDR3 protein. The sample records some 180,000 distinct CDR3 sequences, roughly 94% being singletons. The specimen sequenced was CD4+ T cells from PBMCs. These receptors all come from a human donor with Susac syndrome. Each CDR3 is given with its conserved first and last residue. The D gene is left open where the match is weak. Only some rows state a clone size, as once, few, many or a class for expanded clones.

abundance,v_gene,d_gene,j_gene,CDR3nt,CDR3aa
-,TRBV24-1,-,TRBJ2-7,TGTGCCACCTCAAACTCACAGGTACAGAAAACCTACGAGCAGTACTTC,CATSNSQVQKTYEQYF
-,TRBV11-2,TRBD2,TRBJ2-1,TGTGCCAGCAGCCCCAGGGAGGGCAGGGATGAGCAGTTCTTC,CASSPREGRDEQFF
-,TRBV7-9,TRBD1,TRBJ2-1,TGTGCCAGCAGCTTAGGGACAGGGGGCGGTACTCGGTTCTTC,CASSLGTGGGTRFF
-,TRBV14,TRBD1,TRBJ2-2,TGTGCCAGCAGCCAAGATCGTTTCAGGGGGCGCAACGGGGAGCTGTTTTTT,CASSQDRFRGRNGELFF
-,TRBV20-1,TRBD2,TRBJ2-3,TGCAGTGCTAGTGAGCGGGAGCGAGGCACAGATACGCAGTATTTT,CSASERERGTDTQYF
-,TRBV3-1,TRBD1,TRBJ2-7,TGTGCCAGCACCTTCGGGACAGGGCCGTACGAGCAGTACTTC,CASTFGTGPYEQYF
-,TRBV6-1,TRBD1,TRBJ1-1,TGTGCCAGCAGTCCTACGGACAGGCTAAAGGGTGGCACTGAAGCTTTCTTT,CASSPTDRLKGGTEAFF
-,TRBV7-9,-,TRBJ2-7,TGTGCCAGCAGCTTAGTGGAACGGCGCTCCTACGAGCAGTACTTC,CASSLVERRSYEQYF
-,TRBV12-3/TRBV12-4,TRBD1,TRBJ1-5,TGTGCCAGCAGCCTACGGACAGGGGGATACCAGCCCCAGCATTTT,CASSLRTGGYQPQHF
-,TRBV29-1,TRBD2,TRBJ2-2,TGCAGCGTTCGAGGGTTGACTAGCGGGAGTATGGCCACCGGGGAGCTGTTTTTT,CSVRGLTSGSMATGELFF
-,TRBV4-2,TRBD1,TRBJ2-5,TGTGCCAGCAGCCAAGCAGGGACAGCTGAACAAGAGACCCAGTACTTC,CASSQAGTAEQETQYF
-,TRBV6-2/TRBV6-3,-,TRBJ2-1,TGTGCCAGCAGTTACTCGAGGACCCTCCGGGATGAGCAGTTCTTC,CASSYSRTLRDEQFF
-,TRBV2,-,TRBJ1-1,TGTGCCAGCGAGAACACTGAAGCTTTCTTT,CASENTEAFF
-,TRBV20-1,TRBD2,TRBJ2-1,TGCAGTGCTACACTAGCGGGGGAAACCACTCCAACTTTCTCCTACAATGAGCAGTTCTTC,CSATLAGETTPTFSYNEQFF
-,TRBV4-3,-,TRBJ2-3,TGCGCCAGCAGCCAAGAGCGCGACAGAAGCACAGATACGCAGTATTTT,CASSQERDRSTDTQYF
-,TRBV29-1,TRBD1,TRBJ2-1,TGCAGCGTTGAAGATCTTCGCAGGGGGAAGAACAATGAGCAGTTCTTC,CSVEDLRRGKNNEQFF
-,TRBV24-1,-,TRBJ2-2,TGTGCCACCAGTGATCAGGATACCGGGGAGCTGTTTTTT,CATSDQDTGELFF
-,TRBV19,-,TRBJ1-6,TGTGCCAGTAGTGTCGACAGGCTCTGGCGGGGGAATTCACCCCTCCACTTT,CASSVDRLWRGNSPLHF
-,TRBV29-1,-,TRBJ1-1,TGCAGCGTCGCGACATGGAACACTGAAGCTTTCTTT,CSVATWNTEAFF
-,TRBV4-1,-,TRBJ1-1,TGCGCCAGCAGCCAACCGGGTCGGGACAAAAACGATGAAGCTTTCTTT,CASSQPGRDKNDEAFF
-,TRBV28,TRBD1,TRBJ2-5,TGTGCCAGCAGTTCTCACCCGGGGACAGTCGGGGAGACCCAGTACTTC,CASSSHPGTVGETQYF
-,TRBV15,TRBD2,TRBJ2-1,TGTGCCACCAGCAGAGGTAGCGGGGGTCACAATGAGCAGTTCTTC,CATSRGSGGHNEQFF
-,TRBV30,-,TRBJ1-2,TGTGCCTGGAGTTCGCGGTGGTCTGGCTACACCTTC,CAWSSRWSGYTF
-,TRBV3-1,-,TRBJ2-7,TGTGCCAGCAGCCAGCCCCCGGGGGTCGGCGAGCAGTACTTC,CASSQPPGVGEQYF
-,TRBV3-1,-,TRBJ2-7,TGTGCCAGCAGCCAAGCATCGGGGGAGTACGAGCAGTACTTC,CASSQASGEYEQYF
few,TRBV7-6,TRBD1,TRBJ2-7,TGTGCCAGCAGCTTAAGACAGGGGGGATCCTACGAGCAGTACTTC,CASSLRQGGSYEQYF
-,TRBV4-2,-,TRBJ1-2,TGTGCCAGCAGCCAAGAATCTTGGGGTGGGCAGGGGCTCTATGGCTACACCTTC,CASSQESWGGQGLYGYTF
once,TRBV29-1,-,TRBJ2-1,TGCAGCTTTTGTCCCGATTCTACCAATGAGCAGTTCTTC,CSFCPDSTNEQFF